This TCR beta chain came from a study of T-cell reconstitution after alpha-beta-depleted transplantation in children. Unique molecular identifiers were built into the TCRbeta library. TCRdb called the PCR reads again in MiXCR, with one record for every CDR3 protein. The repertoire includes about 580,000 distinct CDR3 sequences, around 23% of them detected once, and roughly 15% sits in the top ten. The study, taken as a whole, reports: Once a year had passed after transplant, T-cell counts and diversity came mostly from newly produced T cells. Alpha-beta T cells about two months after transplant reportedly derived from several hundred expanded graft clones. Surviving thymic progenitors and recipient T cells were the source of high TCRbeta diversity at day 60 in some patients.

Looked up from germline, CDR1 is DFQATT and CDR2 is SNEGSKA (reference sequence). The CDR3 covers 14 residues. With 6 bases clipped from V and 7 bases from J, the junction kept 13 bases outside the gene matches. With regard to this clonotype: The antigen is undetermined.

The sequence was obtained from a boy under three years old who had a stem cell transplant for acute myeloid leukemia, so the T cells may come from the graft donor. The chain employs TRBV20-1 and TRBJ1-2, with 8 bases fitting TRBD1. The sequences come from PBMCs, mostly from graft donor cells, collected 360 days after TCRalphabeta/CD19-depleted stem cell transplant. The CDR3 sequence is CSATAFRGPFGYTF. CDR3 bases: TGCAGTGCAACTGCCTTCAGGGGGCCGTTTGGCTACACCTTC.